The 31 T cell receptor beta chains below come from one sample, sequenced in a study of immune characteristics of hereditary and idiopathic chronic pancreatitis. Clones were sequenced by immunoSEQ multiplex PCR, and TCRdb holds only the in-frame ones, with some missing. The table shows about 14,000 clones, with around 79% occurring only once. Total pancreatectomy with islet autotransplantation was the source of the chronic pancreatitis pancreas tissue. The sample was pancreas tissue with hereditary chronic pancreatitis. The receptor set was obtained from a human donor with chronic pancreatitis.

CDR3 in amino acids: CSARPYNEQFF. The CDR3 DNA sequence: TGCAGTGCGAGGCCGTACAATGAGCAGTTCTTC. The chain combines TRBV20-1 with TRBJ2-1; no clear D gene. V was pared by 6 bases and J by 4 bases, with 7 bases between. The CDR3 spans 11 residues. The germline gives CDR1 DFQATT, CDR2 SNEGSKA (reference sequence).

The chain links TRBV5-1 to TRBJ2-7, with TRBD2 matching over 9 bases. With 2 bases clipped from V and 3 bases from J, the junction kept 6 bases outside the gene matches. The germline V gene encodes CDR1 SGHRS and CDR2 YFSETQ. This CDR3 spans 15 amino acids. In DNA, the CDR3 is TGCGCCAGCAGCTTCTCTAGCGGGATGTTCTACGAGCAGTACTTC. Translating gives CASSFSSGMFYEQYF.

This clone occurred a few times. The chain recombines TRBV12-3 or TRBV12-4 with TRBJ1-2; maybe TRBD1 (5 bases). The CDR3 length is 13 residues. Deletions cut 5 bases from V and 8 bases from J, with 15 bases between. The CDR3 reads CASSGQMVGGYTF. The CDR3, as DNA: TGTGCCAGCAGTGGACAAATGGTCGGCGGCTACACCTTC.

This clone was picked up one time. The chain combines TRBV28 with TRBJ1-5; D ambiguous. In germline, CDR1 is MDHEN, CDR2 SYDVKM. The CDR3 is 13 amino acids. Trimming removed 8 bases from V and 7 bases from J, with 15 bases in between. This chain's CDR3 is CASQSAAGQPQHF. The CDR3 region has the DNA TGTGCCAGCCAGTCGGCAGCGGGCCAGCCCCAGCATTTT.

The rearrangement joins TRBV30 to TRBJ1-5, with unresolved D. The V end was cut by 2 bases, the J end by 3 bases, with 8 bases between. The germline gives CDR1 GTSNPN, CDR2 SVGIG (reference sequence). There are 13 residues in the CDR3. The CDR3 sequence is CAWSPGYNQPQHF. DNA of the CDR3: TGTGCCTGGAGTCCCGGGTACAATCAGCCCCAGCATTTT.

The chain couples TRBV7-2 to TRBJ2-1; TRBD2 aligns across 10 bases. This CDR3 contains 19 residues. V trimming: 7 bases; J trimming: 1 base; junction bases outside the gene matches: 16. The germline gives CDR1 SGHTA, CDR2 FQGNSA. CDR3 loop: CASTSGSSGRMGSYNEQFF. CDR3 coding DNA: TGTGCCAGCACCTCCGGATCTAGCGGGAGAATGGGGTCCTACAATGAGCAGTTCTTC. Complete variable domain (other parts from reference TRBV7-2 and TRBJ2-1): GAGVSQSPSNKVTEKGKDVELRCDPISGHTALYWYRQSLGQGLEFLIYFQGNSAPDKSGLPSDRFSAERTGGSVSTLTIQRTQQEDSAVYLCASTSGSSGRMGSYNEQFFGPGTRLTVL.

V gene TRBV2 combines with J gene TRBJ2-4; D might be TRBD1 (6 bases). Germline V gene data show CDR1 as SNHLY and CDR2 as FYNNEI. The V and J ends lost 8 bases and 8 bases respectively, with 22 bases between them. This CDR3 is 15 amino acids long. CDR3 nucleotide sequence: TGTGCCAGCTCGCGGTCCAGTGAGTACAGGGACATTCAGTACTTC. Its translation is CASSRSSEYRDIQYF.

The J gene is TRBJ2-7, the V gene TRBV5-6; 7 bases fit TRBD1. The CDR3 sequence is 12 residues long. Trimming cost V 4 bases and J 5 bases; bases outside gene matches: 3. Germline V gene lookup returns CDR1 SGHDT and CDR2 YYEEEE. CDR3 DNA: TGTGCCAGCAGCCCCGGACAGGACGAGCAGTACTTC. Translated: CASSPGQDEQYF.

The CDR3 nucleotides read TGTGCCAGCTCACCAATGGGGGACGAGCAGTACTTC. It is translated as CASSPMGDEQYF. The V and J genes are TRBV18 and TRBJ2-7; D assignment may be TRBD1 or TRBD2 (5 bases each). Trimming left V 2 bases short and J 5 bases short, with 7 bases between. This CDR3 comprises 12 residues. Germline V gene lookup returns CDR1 KGHSH and CDR2 LQKENI.

The rearrangement links TRBV5-3 to TRBJ2-1; 7 positions agree with TRBD2. TRBV5-3 is known as an ORF, though its function is uncertain. CDR3 size: 13 residues. The V gene end was trimmed by 4 bases and the J gene end by 4 bases; junction bases not matched to a gene: 2. Here the CDR3 reads CARSEREYNEQFF. DNA for the CDR3: TGTGCCAGAAGCGAGCGGGAATACAATGAGCAGTTCTTC.

The chain couples TRBV6-1 to TRBJ2-1; TRBD2 agrees at 10 bases. The CDR3 spans 16 residues. V trimming: 2 bases; J trimming: 4 bases; junction bases outside the gene matches: 5. Germline values: CDR1 MNHNS, CDR2 SASEGT. CDR3 nucleotides: TGTGCCAGCAGTGAAATAGCGGGAGGCCCGTACAATGAGCAGTTCTTC. It is translated as CASSEIAGGPYNEQFF.

The chain carries TRBV7-2 and TRBJ2-7; no firm D call. The CDR3 has 15 amino acids. V lost 5 bases and J lost 0, with 14 bases in between. CDR1 and CDR2 from the germline V gene are SGHTA and FQGNSA. The CDR3 loop reads CASSPWVTRSYEQYF. In DNA form, the CDR3 reads TGTGCCAGCAGCCCCTGGGTCACCCGCTCCTACGAGCAGTACTTC.

The gene calls are TRBV6-1 and TRBJ1-2; 9 bases line up with TRBD1. This CDR3 is built from 14 residues. Germline V gives CDR1 MNHNS, CDR2 SASEGT. Trimming removed 1 base from V and 6 bases from J; junction bases left unmatched: 3. The DNA for the CDR3 is TGTGCCAGCAGTGAAGTAACAGGGGGCAATGGCTACACCTTC. Translated: CASSEVTGGNGYTF.

The V call is TRBV7-2, the J call TRBJ2-1, with D tentatively TRBD2 (6 bases). The CDR3 extends over 14 amino acids. Trimming shortened V by 5 bases and J by 2 bases, and 10 bases separated the two germline ends. Looked up from germline, CDR1 is SGHTA and CDR2 is FQGNSA. The CDR3 protein is CASSVQRAYNEQFF. In nucleotides, the CDR3 is TGTGCCAGCAGCGTACAGCGGGCCTACAATGAGCAGTTCTTC.

The chain couples TRBV6-1 to TRBJ2-7; no clear D. This CDR3 has 15 amino acids. Germline assignment: CDR1 MNHNS and CDR2 SASEGT. Trimming took off 1 base at V and 1 base at J, with 11 bases between the two ends. In nucleotides, the CDR3 is TGTGCCAGCAGTGAAGGCCCGGAAGGTTCCTACGAGCAGTACTTC. This sequence encodes CASSEGPEGSYEQYF.

The rearrangement joins TRBV5-6 to TRBJ2-1; D gene ambiguous. With 0 bases removed from V and 14 bases from J, the gap between germline ends came to 9 bases. This CDR3 contains 11 residues. CDR1 is SGHDT and CDR2 is YYEEEE in the germline V gene. CDR3 amino acids: CASSLGALKFF. The CDR3 DNA follows: TGTGCCAGCAGCTTGGGAGCCCTGAAGTTCTTC.

This clone is medium-sized by share. The CDR3 region is CASSFRRGFNEQFF. Here the CDR3 DNA reads TGTGCCAGCAGTTTCCGGAGGGGGTTCAATGAGCAGTTCTTC. This chain connects TRBV6-5 to TRBJ2-1; D is tentatively TRBD1 or TRBD2 (6 bases each). The length of the CDR3 is 14 residues. Germline lookup yields CDR1 MNHEY and CDR2 SVGAGI. V shed 4 bases and J shed 6 bases, with 13 bases lying between them.

The V call is TRBV19, the J call TRBJ1-5; 8 positions agree with TRBD1. The length of the CDR3 is 16 residues. Losses at the gene ends were 5 bases for V and 3 bases for J; bases not matched to a gene: 9. Germline-derived CDR1 and CDR2 are LNHDA and SQIVND (reference sequence). The CDR3 DNA reads TGTGCCAGTAGTTCAAGGACAGGGTTTAACAATCAGCCCCAGCATTTT. Amino acids: CASSSRTGFNNQPQHF.

The chain joins TRBV2 to TRBJ1-1; a possible D gene is TRBD1 (6 bases). V lost 4 bases, J lost 1 base, and 7 bases lay in between. CDR1 is SNHLY and CDR2 is FYNNEI in the germline V gene. The CDR3 extends over 13 amino acids. The CDR3 DNA reads as TGTGCCAGCAGTGCACAGGGGAACACTGAAGCTTTCTTT. It encodes CASSAQGNTEAFF. The whole variable domain, remainder taken from reference TRBV2 and TRBJ1-1, is EPEVTQTPSHQVTQMGQEVILRCVPISNHLYFYWYRQILGQKVEFLVSFYNNEISEKSEIFDDQFSVERPDGSNFTLKIRSTKLEDSAMYFCASSAQGNTEAFFGQGTRLTVV.

This chain links TRBV12-3 or TRBV12-4 with TRBJ1-2; D remains unclear. This CDR3 has 13 residues. The V end was cut by 3 bases, the J end by 8 bases, with 13 bases between. CDR3 protein: CASSLGSDEGYTF. The CDR3 nucleotides are TGTGCCAGCAGTTTGGGGAGTGATGAGGGCTACACCTTC.

V is TRBV7-3 and J is TRBJ2-2; the D gene is possibly TRBD1 (6 bases). Germline lookup yields CDR1 SGHTA and CDR2 FQGTGA. V lost 5 bases, J lost 2 bases, and 27 bases lay in between. The CDR3 loop spans 20 amino acids. This CDR3 is CASSPTATGGYRGNTGELFF. The CDR3 DNA follows: TGTGCCAGCAGCCCGACAGCGACAGGAGGATATAGGGGAAACACCGGGGAGCTGTTTTTT.

The chain uses TRBV6-4 and TRBJ2-2, with D maybe TRBD1 (5 bases). Germline V gene sequence: CDR1 MRHNA, CDR2 SNTAGT. The CDR3 length is 15 residues. Deletions cut 2 bases from V and 6 bases from J, with 13 bases between. For the CDR3, the DNA is TGTGCCAGCAGTGACACAACAGGCGGATCCGGGGAGCTGTTTTTT. The encoded protein is CASSDTTGGSGELFF.

CDR3 DNA: TGTGCCAGCAGTGGGACTAGCGGCCACCTTGATGAGCAGTTCTTC. The encoded protein is CASSGTSGHLDEQFF. The genes are TRBV2 and TRBJ2-1; TRBD2 matches at 10 bases. CDR3 size: 15 residues. V lost 4 bases to trimming and J lost 8 bases; unmatched junction nucleotides: 8. Germline assignment: CDR1 SNHLY and CDR2 FYNNEI.

The CDR3 bases are TGTGCCAGCTCGCCCGACATTACTAGCACAGATACGCAGTATTTT. It yields the protein CASSPDITSTDTQYF. V usage is TRBV18 and J usage is TRBJ2-3; D remains unclear. Deletions cut 6 bases from V and 0 bases from J, with 13 bases between. Germline V CDR1 and CDR2: KGHSH, LQKENI. The CDR3 spans 15 residues.

The V call is TRBV6-5, the J call TRBJ2-7; weak D call: TRBD1 (6 bases). The germline CDR1 and CDR2 sequences are MNHEY and SVGAGI. The CDR3 runs 13 residues. The germline V and J ends were trimmed by 6 bases and 3 bases, with 12 bases remaining between them. The CDR3 reads CASRRDKYYEQYF. The DNA of the CDR3 is TGTGCCAGCAGACGGGACAAATACTACGAGCAGTACTTC.

The chain couples TRBV12-2 to TRBJ1-2; TRBD1, the table's D call, was not compared with the DNA. TRBV12-2 is described as a pseudogene. This CDR3 contains 20 residues. For the CDR3, the DNA is TGTGCAAGTCGGAATAGTTCTCAGGCGCCGGGACAGCCAGAAACATATGGCTACACCTTC. This translates into CASRNSSQAPGQPETYGYTF.

In this sample, this clone turned up a few times. V and J are TRBV28 and TRBJ2-1; 14 positions agree with TRBD2. The CDR3 length is 17 residues. V was pared by 3 bases and J by 12 bases, with 13 bases of the junction left unmatched. In germline, CDR1 is MDHEN, CDR2 SYDVKM. The CDR3 loop is CASSFRLAGGPGRVQFF. The DNA of the CDR3 is TGTGCCAGCAGTTTTCGACTAGCGGGAGGGCCGGGAAGGGTGCAGTTCTTC.

The chain recombines TRBV5-4 with TRBJ2-7; D may be TRBD2 (5 bases). The CDR3 contains 12 residues. The ends were cut back, 2 bases at V and 4 bases at J, with 7 bases in the middle. Germline CDR1 reads SGHNT; CDR2 reads YYREEE (reference sequence). The CDR3 reads CASSFGEYEQYF. CDR3 nucleotides: TGTGCCAGCAGCTTTGGGGAGTACGAGCAGTACTTC.

The gene calls are TRBV6-5 and TRBJ1-1; 7 bases line up with TRBD1. There are 14 residues in the CDR3. The J segment lost 5 bases and the V segment lost 2 bases, leaving 5 bases of the junction unmatched. Germline CDR1 reads MNHEY; CDR2 reads SVGAGI. This CDR3 reads CASSYRGRGTEAFF. As DNA, the CDR3 is TGTGCCAGCAGTTACAGGGGGCGCGGGACTGAAGCTTTCTTT.

This clone was counted once. This chain links TRBV25-1 with TRBJ1-5; D is possibly TRBD1 (6 bases). V shed 3 bases and J shed 4 bases, with 13 bases lying between them. CDR1 MGHDK and CDR2 SYGVNS come from the germline V gene. The CDR3 sequence is 15 residues long. The CDR3 reads CASSEGGGANQPQHF. The CDR3 DNA reads as TGTGCCAGCAGTGAGGGTGGGGGCGCGAATCAGCCCCAGCATTTT.

This chain links TRBV28 with TRBJ1-1; D is uncertain. CDR1 MDHEN and CDR2 SYDVKM come from the germline V gene. This CDR3 spans 12 amino acids. V was trimmed by 7 bases and J by 7 bases, leaving 13 bases between them. As DNA, the CDR3 is TGTGCCAGCAAACGGGAATGGGGTGAAGCTTTCTTT. Its translation: CASKREWGEAFF.